This T cell receptor beta chain appears in the sequencing data of a study of molecular identifiers for immune sequencing clone quantification (dated by TCRdb to 2017 to 2018). In terms of the full investigation: For a replicate experiment, RNA from around 20,000 or 100,000 naive CD8 T cells was divided into five aliquots, of which four were sequenced. The study was a methods study using CD8 T cells to benchmark molecular-identifier clustering-based TCR repertoire sequencing (MIDCIRS) and TCR RNA copy counting.

Taken from cysteine to phenylalanine, the CDR3 has 14 residues. Only CDR3 DNA is held: 42 bases, read in frame from base 1. V and J are truncated by 3 bases and 6 bases respectively, leaving an intervening sequence of 11 bases. The germline V gene sets CDR1 to MNHEY and CDR2 to SVGAGI. To note about this clonotype: No antigen is known for it. Per-base quality was not reported, and no clone a single base away is much larger than it.

Paper-wide results and their limitations: Highly expanded clone sizes could be underestimated because identical TCR molecules may share a barcode. In CMV-specific effector cells, clones with more than 20 RNA copies accounted for over 98% of molecules, whereas in naive cells such clones accounted for under 1%. The naive libraries included spiked-in Jurkat TCR RNA (around nine copies' worth), and this Jurkat TCR RNA is not part of the donor repertoire. About 3 recovered TCR RNA copies per cell were obtained by modeling, versus around 9.8 by digital PCR, implying a capture efficiency of 25% to 35%. Without barcode sub-clustering, chimeric consensus sequences inflated TCR diversity; chimeras reached as high as 47%. A single cell's worth of spiked-in Jurkat TCR RNA was reported detectable even among 750,000 to 1,000,000 naive CD8 T cells.

The library was made by PCR. TCRdb records Illumina HiSeq 4000 as the sequencer. Bulk TCR libraries were prepared as previously described, using TCR primers listed in Table S5. Total RNA was purified with the Qiagen AllPrep DNA/RNA kit. Before analysis, reads from multiple sequencing runs of the same library were pooled. For the original study's pipeline: Reads were retained only if an exact TCR constant sequence was present, and the retained reads were trimmed to 150 nt and grouped according to their 12-nt molecular barcodes. Reads inside each barcode group were sub-clustered using a 15% Levenshtein threshold, and a quality-weighted consensus sequence was constructed for each RNA molecule. Non-functional sequences were excluded, and lower-count sequences lying one edit away from another sequence were also excluded. On the basis of fitting two negative binomial distributions, barcode sub-clusters with fewer than 20% of the maximum read count were discarded. TCRdb's own reprocessing of the public reads used fastp at Q25 and MiXCR and kept productive beta chains. One record per CDR3 amino acid sequence lists the most common genes and DNA. For this entry, the V and J calls and clone size follow TCRdb and not the study's own pipeline. The table for this sample lists fewer than 350,000 distinct CDR3 sequences; about 21% of them were counted only once. 0.75% to 0.85% of the sample is taken by the ten largest.

Libraries of naive CD8 T cells were built from anywhere between about 20,000 and 1,000,000 sorted cells, with 10%, 30% or 50% of the purified RNA used. Naive CD8 T cells were FACS-sorted as CD8+CD4-CCR7+CD45RA+ on a BD FACSAria II into RLT Plus buffer. Around 10 TCR copies' worth of Jurkat RNA were spiked into about 20,000-1,000,000 naive CD8 T cell samples to test detection sensitivity. CD8 T cells were enriched using RosetteSep CD8+ T Cell Enrichment Cocktail and Ficoll-Paque, and the enriched cells then underwent ACK red cell lysis. The rearranged chain carries TRBV6-5 and TRBJ2-2; the best D guess is TRBD2, with 5 bases matching. Sequenced input: naive CD8+ T cells from blood, with Jurkat cell RNA spiked in. In light of the paper, this sample's cell subset or site label describes: FACS-sorted CD8+CD4-CCR7+CD45RA+ naive T cells. This clonotype originated in a human donor in good health. Some libraries in this study had Jurkat cell RNA spiked in. The CDR3 protein is CASSYPRTPGELFF. The nucleotide sequence is TGTGCCAGCAGTTATCCCCGGACTCCCGGGGAGCTGTTTTTT.